This TCR beta chain is drawn from a study of cytomegalovirus exposure and HLA in healthy donors (dated by TCRdb to 2017 to 2019). With respect to the entire study: An earlier analysis of about 530 of the donors reported approximately 300 Gb of sequence data and 95 million to 120 million unique TCR beta sequences obtained from about 180 million T cells. Roughly 300 gigabases of sequencing data and around 80 million unique TCR sequences made up an early release that covered under 750 HLA-typed donors. Of the roughly 420 genotyped donors, more than 75% were placed in the genetic ancestry cluster associated with self-reported Caucasian donors. The study aimed to test whether cataloging public T cell receptors could reveal signatures of past pathogen exposure. The study profiled the T cell repertoires of around 700 subjects by immunosequencing and related them to cytomegalovirus serostatus. Besides the first cohort of some 670 subjects, a separate validation cohort made up of about 120 different subjects was used. To predict cytomegalovirus infection status, the study brought together high-throughput TCR immunosequencing, statistical association of individual TCRs with disease status, and machine learning. A later analysis re-analyzed previously published TCR beta repertoires from roughly 600 donors and added high-resolution HLA genotyping to study TCR occurrence patterns. Rather than using new phenotypic data, the later analysis identified candidate immune exposures from TCR beta sequences and from how often those sequences occurred across donors. An earlier analysis of approximately 580 of the donors used high-throughput TCR beta sequencing to judge whether each TCR beta V gene segment behaved as functional or pseudogenic. Donor age, sex, ethnicity and CMV serostatus were compiled together with the repertoire data. A later genetic analysis took genome-wide SNP genotypes for about 65% of the 666 donors and used that subset as a discovery cohort. All discovery cohort repertoires had been generated on a single sequencing platform. Both class I and class II loci were covered by HLA typing, at four-digit resolution. Typing coverage differed by locus: A, B, C, DRB1 and DQB1 were typed in roughly 620-640 donors, DQA1 in 522, DPA1 in around 580, and DPB1 in just under 490. Roughly five DR-DQ haplotypes were handled as single units for association and clustering because linkage in the cohort was strong. On average, roughly 240,000 unique TCR beta nucleotide sequences were sequenced per donor among 398 genotyped donors of the cohort, with roughly 18% of those sequences being non-productive.

The cohort consisted of 650 to 850 healthy bone marrow donors. At the time of sampling, every cohort member was nominally healthy, though immune exposures that went unrecorded were likely present. The donor tested CMV seronegative and was one of the 352 seronegative cohort members. Each donor provided a peripheral blood sample, and peripheral blood mononuclear cells were used for TCR beta sequencing. Genomic DNA extraction from the blood cell samples was performed with the Qiagen DNeasy Blood Extraction Kit. Library method: the immunoSEQ multiplex PCR assay. For the multiplex PCR, a mixture combining 60 forward primers for TCR Vbeta segments and 13 reverse primers for TCR Jbeta segments was used. The CDR3 region of rearranged TCR beta genes was amplified from genomic DNA with a multiplex PCR assay. On the Illumina HiSeq System, the amplified TCR beta libraries were sequenced as 87-base-pair reads. As for the original processing: Across the 700 or so repertoires, a later analysis counted 80 million or so unique TCR beta chains, some 11 million of which were shared by at least two donors. Raw reads were error-corrected and collapsed into unique sequences with a nearest-neighbor algorithm that merged closely related sequences to remove PCR and sequencing errors. V, D and J gene segments were assigned by aligning CDR3 sequences to IMGT reference sequences. Each retained sequence needed at least a six-nucleotide match to both a V gene segment and a J gene segment. A rearrangement was called productive if the CDR3 had no stop codons and remained in frame with V and J, and every other rearrangement was called non-productive. Following IMGT convention, CDR3 was defined as the stretch from the second conserved V-encoded cysteine up to the conserved J-encoded phenylalanine. The earlier analysis of some 540 of the donors excluded any sequence lacking an unambiguous match to a single V gene segment. In an earlier analysis of 450 to 750 of the donors, a V segment was called functional when productive rearrangements were above 56.7%, and segregating when the standard deviation between donors exceeded 5%. A statistical classification framework was developed to diagnose cytomegalovirus status using the catalog of TCR beta chain sequences. V and J gene assignment, in a later analysis, came from comparing TCR nucleotide sequences with IMGT/GENE-DB human TR gene sequences. The TCRdist pipeline was used in a later analysis to assign CDR3 sequences and most-parsimonious VDJ recombination scenarios. A later analysis defined each TCR beta chain by its CDR3 amino acid sequence plus V-gene family, and excluded reads lacking a unique V-gene family. As a way to deal with suspected cross-contamination and a sequencing artifact, a later analysis dropped 500 to 700 nucleotide sequences that were highly shared and had low generation probability. In a later analysis, a clonal expansion index for each public chain was calculated from normalized within-repertoire ranks of inferred template counts. A later analysis computed generation probabilities with a VDJ recombination model fitted to out-of-frame rearrangements, and checked the results against IGoR. A later analysis scored TCR-TCR, TCR-HLA and TCR-CMV co-occurrence with hypergeometric tests, applying a repertoire-size bias correction to TCR pairs. A later analysis estimated false discovery rates by permuting HLA or CMV assignments 20 times. In a later analysis, co-occurring TCRs were grouped using DBSCAN, and TCRdist sequence similarity was added for clustering within HLA-allele-positive subsets. Repertoires with fewer than 30,000 or more than 120,000 public chains were left out of co-occurrence clustering, as were five repertoires with anomalous nucleotide sharing. Not all clones reach the TCRdb copy of this immuneACCESS table, which keeps in-frame sequences only. Checked studies attribute under half of the gap to unresolved V genes and leave the rest unexplained. From that table come the V and J calls and clone size; the DNA was used to work out D and trimming. Counted in this sample were 150,000 to 200,000 clones; around 81% of them appeared once. The leading ten clones occupy roughly 1.6% of the sample.

Findings and caveats that apply to the study as a whole: The earlier analysis of approximately 560 of the donors excluded roughly 17 rarely observed V segments, including chromosome 9 orphons, because counts were too low. Three of the identified cytomegalovirus-associated TCR beta chains were confirmed in vitro to be specific for cytomegalovirus antigens. Roughly uniform sequencing depth across donors was assumed in presence/absence analyses, although this assumption may not hold. Specific HLA alleles were associated with 15,000 to 20,000 TCR beta sequences at a false discovery rate of 0.05 in a later analysis. In a later analysis, TCR association rates were found to vary across HLA loci, with the most associated TCRs seen for DRB1 alleles and the fewest for HLA-C alleles. In both the original and validation cohorts, the classifier was reported to diagnose cytomegalovirus status with high specificity and sensitivity. A total of some 180 TCR beta chains were listed by the study as associated with cytomegalovirus. A further reported finding was that TCR beta sequences accurately predicted the HLA-A and HLA-B alleles for most subjects in the first cohort. According to the authors, the approach could potentially be generalized to other disease states and immunological phenotypes. A group of highly shared sequence variants was considered likely to be a technical artifact of the sequencing pipeline. For the cohort, immune exposure information was limited to CMV serostatus. Across donors, most TCR sequences were observed very rarely, whereas some public TCRs were present in many individuals. According to a later analysis, most CMV-associated TCR beta chains appeared to be HLA-restricted, and the HLA associations seemed to be driven largely by CMV exposure. Broadly in line with IMGT annotations, most TCR beta V segments showed up in productive rearrangements about 87% or about 30% of the time in an earlier analysis of 450 to 600 of the donors. In a later analysis, several top co-occurrence clusters were reported to appear linked to parvovirus B19, influenza, CMV and Epstein-Barr virus. An association between a missense DCLRE1C variant and V-gene and J-gene trimming of TCR beta chains was found in a later genetic analysis and replicated in an independent cohort. In a later analysis, HLA-associated TCR beta chains were found to be more clonally expanded and to have lower generation probabilities than equally common non-associated chains. Because HLA typing was unavailable for some donors at each locus, only the typed subset was used in association tests. Only TCR beta chains were sequenced in this cohort, and the absence of alpha or paired-chain data limited detectable features. Some IMGT-functional V segments, including TRBV6-2 and TRBV6-3, could not be told apart with the 87-base-pair reads, so those segments were excluded. Compared with the approximately 700-donor mean, donors in an Asian-associated ancestry cluster had fewer N-insertions in productive TCRs, according to a later genetic analysis. When HLA alleles, especially DR and DQ, strongly co-occurred, attributing TCR associations to individual alleles was difficult. Linkage disequilibrium might explain the correlated functional status among segregating V segments, but an unknown experimental factor could not be excluded.

From V the trimming removes 1 base and from J it removes 9 bases, while the gene matches leave 8 bases of the junction unaccounted for. The germline V gene gives CDR1 as SGHAT and CDR2 as FQNNGV. There are 15 amino acids in the CDR3, from cysteine to phenylalanine inclusive. Just CDR3 DNA is preserved here, 45 bases in frame from base 1. About this clone itself: Its antigen target is currently unknown. No much larger clone is present one base from it, and per-base qualities are unavailable.

The sequence is built from TRBV11-2 and TRBJ2-1; the junction holds 8 bases that match TRBD2. The specimen was PBMCs. The sequence derives from a man in his forties in good health and CMV-seronegative. The CDR3 is CASSLAGGREGEQFF. The nucleotides read TGTGCCAGCAGCTTAGCCGGGGGCCGGGAGGGTGAGCAGTTCTTC.